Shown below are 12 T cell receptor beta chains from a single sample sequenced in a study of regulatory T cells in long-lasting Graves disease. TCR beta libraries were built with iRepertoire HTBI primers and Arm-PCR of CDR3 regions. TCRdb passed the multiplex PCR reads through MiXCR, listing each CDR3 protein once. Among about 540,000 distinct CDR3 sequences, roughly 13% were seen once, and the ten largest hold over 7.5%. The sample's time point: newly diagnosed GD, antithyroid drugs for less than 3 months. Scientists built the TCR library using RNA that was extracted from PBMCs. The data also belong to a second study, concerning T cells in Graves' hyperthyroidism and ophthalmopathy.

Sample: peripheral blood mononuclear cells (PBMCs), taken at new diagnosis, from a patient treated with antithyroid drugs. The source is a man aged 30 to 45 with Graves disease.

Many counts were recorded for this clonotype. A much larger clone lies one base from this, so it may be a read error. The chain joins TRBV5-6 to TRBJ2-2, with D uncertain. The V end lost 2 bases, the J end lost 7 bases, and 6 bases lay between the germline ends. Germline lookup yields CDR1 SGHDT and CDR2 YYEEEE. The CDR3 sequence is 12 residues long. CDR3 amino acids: CASSLGIGELFF. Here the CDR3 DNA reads TGTGCCAGCAGCTTAGGGATCGGGGAGCTGTTTTTT.

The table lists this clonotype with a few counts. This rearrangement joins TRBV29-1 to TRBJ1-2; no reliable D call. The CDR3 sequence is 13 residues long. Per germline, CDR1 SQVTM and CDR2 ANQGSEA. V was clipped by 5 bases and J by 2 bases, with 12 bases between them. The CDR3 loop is CSVRWGSNYGYTF. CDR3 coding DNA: TGCAGCGTTCGGTGGGGTTCGAACTATGGCTACACCTTC.

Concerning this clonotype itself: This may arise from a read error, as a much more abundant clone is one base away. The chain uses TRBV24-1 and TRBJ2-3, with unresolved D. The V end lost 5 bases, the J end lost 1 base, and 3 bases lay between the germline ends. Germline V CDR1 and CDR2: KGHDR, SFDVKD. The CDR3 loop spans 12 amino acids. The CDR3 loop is CATSGGTDTQYF. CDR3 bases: TGTGCCACCAGTGGGGGCACAGATACGCAGTATTTT.

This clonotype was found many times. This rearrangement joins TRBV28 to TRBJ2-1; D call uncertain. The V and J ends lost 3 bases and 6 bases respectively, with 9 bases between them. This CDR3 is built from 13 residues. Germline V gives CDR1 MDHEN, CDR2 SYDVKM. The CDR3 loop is CASSFPTLNEQFF. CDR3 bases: TGTGCCAGCAGTTTCCCCACCCTCAATGAGCAGTTCTTC.

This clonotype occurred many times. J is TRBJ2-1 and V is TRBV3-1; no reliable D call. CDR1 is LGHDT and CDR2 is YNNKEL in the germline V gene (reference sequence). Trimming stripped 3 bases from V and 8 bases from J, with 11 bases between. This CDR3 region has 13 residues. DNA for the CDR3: TGTGCCAGCAGCCAGCTGCTAAATGATGAGCAGTTCTTC. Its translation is CASSQLLNDEQFF.

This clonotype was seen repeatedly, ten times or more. The CDR3 DNA reads as TGTGCCAGCAGCTCAGGGGTCCGCACAGATACGCAGTATTTT. Translating it yields CASSSGVRTDTQYF. The genes are TRBV5-6 and TRBJ2-3; D might be TRBD1 (6 bases). Germline V gives CDR1 SGHDT, CDR2 YYEEEE. CDR3 length: 14 amino acids. V was pared by 3 bases and J by 1 base, with 9 bases between.

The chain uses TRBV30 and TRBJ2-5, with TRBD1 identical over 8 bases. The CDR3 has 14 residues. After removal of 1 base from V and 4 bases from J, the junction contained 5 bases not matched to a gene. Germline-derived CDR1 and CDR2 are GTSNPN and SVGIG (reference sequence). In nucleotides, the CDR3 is TGTGCCTGGAGTGATGGGCAGGGGGCAGAGACCCAGTACTTC. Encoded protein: CAWSDGQGAETQYF.

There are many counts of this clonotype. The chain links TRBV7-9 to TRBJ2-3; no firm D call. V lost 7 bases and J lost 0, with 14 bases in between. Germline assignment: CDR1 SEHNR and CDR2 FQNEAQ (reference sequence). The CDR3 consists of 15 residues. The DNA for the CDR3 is TGTGCCAGCATCCAGACCGTTTCTAGCACAGATACGCAGTATTTT. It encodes CASIQTVSSTDTQYF.

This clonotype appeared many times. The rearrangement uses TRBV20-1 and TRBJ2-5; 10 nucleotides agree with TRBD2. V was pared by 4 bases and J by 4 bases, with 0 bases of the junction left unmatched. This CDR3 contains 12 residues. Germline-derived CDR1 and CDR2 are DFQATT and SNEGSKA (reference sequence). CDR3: CSAKRGGETQYF. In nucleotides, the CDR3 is TGCAGTGCTAAGCGGGGGGGAGAGACCCAGTACTTC.

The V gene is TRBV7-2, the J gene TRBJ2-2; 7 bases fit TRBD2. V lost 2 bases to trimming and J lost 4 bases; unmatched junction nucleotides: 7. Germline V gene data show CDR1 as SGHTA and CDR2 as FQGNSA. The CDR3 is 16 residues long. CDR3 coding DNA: TGTGCCAGCAGCTTAACAGCGGGATCGGGCACCGGGGAGCTGTTTTTT. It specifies CASSLTAGSGTGELFF.

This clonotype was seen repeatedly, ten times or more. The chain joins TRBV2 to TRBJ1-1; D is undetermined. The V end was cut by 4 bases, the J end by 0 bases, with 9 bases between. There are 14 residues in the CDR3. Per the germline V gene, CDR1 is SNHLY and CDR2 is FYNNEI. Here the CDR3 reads CASSGTVMNTEAFF. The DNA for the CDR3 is TGTGCCAGCAGTGGGACGGTGATGAACACTGAAGCTTTCTTT.

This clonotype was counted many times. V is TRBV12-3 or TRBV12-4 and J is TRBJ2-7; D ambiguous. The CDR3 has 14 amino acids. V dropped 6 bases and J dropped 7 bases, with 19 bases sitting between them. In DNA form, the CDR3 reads TGTGCCAGCAGCCACTGGGGTTGGGTATTGGAGCAGTACTTC. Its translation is CASSHWGWVLEQYF.